This TCR beta chain was captured in a study of T cell responses to AZD1222 COVID-19 vaccine. Broader study findings: There were repertoire samples only from the period after the peak T cell response. Rises in breadth and depth of Spike-specific TCRs came after two AZD1222 doses.

The protocol was immunoSEQ multiplex PCR, while the TCRdb copy is restricted to in-frame clones and leaves out a portion. The table includes tens of thousands of clones, 89% detected once. This clone appeared a few times. No antigen is known for it. Trimming cost V 0 bases and J 0 bases; bases outside gene matches: 4. This CDR3 contains 17 residues. Germline CDR1 is SGHRS and CDR2 is YFSETQ. The clonotype comes from an adult who received the AZD1222 COVID-19 vaccine. V is TRBV5-1 and J is TRBJ2-2, with TRBD1 matching 8 bases. The sequencing here drew on peripheral blood, taken 28 days after the second AZD1222 dose. DNA of the CDR3: TGCGCCAGCAGCTTGGACTCAGGGGGCGCGAACACCGGGGAGCTGTTTTTT. It translates to CASSLDSGGANTGELFF.